Below are 25 T cell receptor beta chains sequenced from a single sample in a study of type 1 regulatory T cells. A single record per CDR3 protein comes from TCRdb applying MiXCR to the reads. This sample has 80,000 to 100,000 distinct CDR3 sequences, with around 30% found just once. The specimen was CD4+ T cells, either the whole sample or a sorted fraction (not recorded which). Source of these receptors: a human donor in good health.

This clonotype appeared a few times. The rearrangement links TRBV9 to TRBJ1-3; D is perhaps TRBD1 (5 bases). V was cut by 2 bases and J by 5 bases, with 8 bases left in between. From germline, CDR1 is SGDLS and CDR2 YYNGEE. This CDR3 is built from 13 residues. CDR3 DNA: TGTGCCAGCAGCGTTATGGACAGAAACACCATATATTTT. This sequence encodes CASSVMDRNTIYF.

The J gene is TRBJ2-3, the V gene TRBV11-3; 8 positions match TRBD1. This CDR3 is 13 amino acids long. Germline V lookup: CDR1 SGHNT, CDR2 YENEEA. V lost 5 bases to trimming and J lost 5 bases; unmatched junction nucleotides: 3. As DNA, the CDR3 is TGTGCCAGCAGCATACAGGGGGGAGATACGCAGTATTTT. Translated, it gives CASSIQGGDTQYF.

The chain uses TRBV5-5 and TRBJ2-3; 7 nucleotides match TRBD2. This CDR3 is 16 amino acids long. Unmatched junction bases numbered 8, after V lost 4 bases and J lost 0 bases. CDR1 is SGHKS, CDR2 YYEKEE, per germline (reference sequence). CDR3 protein: CASSTPLAKSTDTQYF. CDR3 in DNA: TGTGCCAGCAGCACGCCACTAGCGAAAAGCACAGATACGCAGTATTTT.

This clonotype showed up just a few times. CDR3 nucleotide sequence: TGTGCCAGCAGCTTAGATCCGCAGGGGGCGGCCGGGGAGCTGTTTTTT. Translation gives CASSLDPQGAAGELFF. The rearrangement joins TRBV7-2 to TRBJ2-2; 8 bases fit TRBD1. V lost 1 base, J lost 6 bases, and 7 bases stayed unmatched. The CDR3 totals 16 residues. Germline V gene sequence: CDR1 SGHTA, CDR2 FQGNSA.

Only a few counts were recorded for this clonotype. The J gene is TRBJ2-7, the V gene TRBV28, with D perhaps TRBD1 (5 bases). V lost 7 bases to trimming and J lost 1 base, with 14 bases between them. CDR3 length equals 14 residues. Germline V lookup: CDR1 MDHEN, CDR2 SYDVKM. The chain's CDR3 is CASIRPGPSYEQYF. In nucleotides, the CDR3 is TGTGCCAGCATTCGGCCAGGGCCATCCTACGAGCAGTACTTC.

This chain connects TRBV27 to TRBJ1-3; D remains unclear. Per germline, CDR1 MNHEY and CDR2 SMNVEV (reference sequence). This CDR3 contains 13 residues. V lost 2 bases and J lost 4, with 6 bases in between. The CDR3 bases are TGTGCCAGCAGTTTAGGTGCCGGAAACACCATATATTTT. Translated, it gives CASSLGAGNTIYF.

The sample holds a few counts of this clonotype. V usage is TRBV6-1 and J usage is TRBJ2-3; either TRBD1 or TRBD2 may fit D (5 bases each). CDR3 length equals 14 residues. V shed 11 bases and J shed 1 base, with 16 bases lying between them. From germline, CDR1 is MNHNS and CDR2 SASEGT. The CDR3 sequence is CAHGRERGTDTQYF. CDR3 nucleotides: TGTGCCCACGGCAGGGAGAGGGGCACAGATACGCAGTATTTT.

At least ten counts were recorded for this clonotype. The chain is built from TRBV6-2 or TRBV6-3 and TRBJ1-2; a weak D match, TRBD1 (5 bases). V dropped 8 bases and J dropped 5 bases, with 21 bases sitting between them. From germline, CDR1 is MNHEY and CDR2 SVGEGT. The CDR3 length is 15 residues. This chain's CDR3 is CASVYLPGMEYGYTF. The CDR3 DNA reads TGTGCCAGCGTCTACCTCCCAGGGATGGAATATGGCTACACCTTC.

The rearrangement links TRBV7-6 to TRBJ2-4; 12 bases fit TRBD2. This CDR3 is built from 19 residues. In germline, CDR1 is SGHVS, CDR2 FNYEAQ. The V gene end was trimmed by 2 bases and the J gene end by 6 bases; junction bases not matched to a gene: 14. As DNA, the CDR3 is TGTGCCAGCAGCTTACCCTCAGCGACTAGCGGGAGTGATGTAAACATTCAGTACTTC. Protein: CASSLPSATSGSDVNIQYF. The full variable domain, with the rest looked up from reference TRBV7-6 and TRBJ2-4, is GAGVSQSPRYKVTKRGQDVALRCDPISGHVSLYWYRQALGQGPEFLTYFNYEAQQDKSGLPNDRFSAERPEGSISTLTIQRTEQRDSAMYRCASSLPSATSGSDVNIQYFGAGTRLSVL.

This clonotype was detected only a few times. This chain links TRBV2 with TRBJ2-2; maybe TRBD1 (5 bases). Germline CDR1 is SNHLY and CDR2 is FYNNEI. The CDR3 loop spans 13 amino acids. Trimming shortened V by 8 bases and J by 6 bases, and 13 bases separated the two germline ends. CDR3 amino acids: CASLNRPAGELFF. The CDR3 region has the DNA TGTGCCAGCCTAAACAGGCCTGCCGGGGAGCTGTTTTTT.

V usage is TRBV7-9 and J usage is TRBJ2-2; TRBD2 matches 9 bases. The junction had 3 bases not matched to a gene; V was cut back by 2 bases and J by 5 bases. CDR1 SEHNR and CDR2 FQNEAQ come from the germline V gene (reference sequence). The CDR3 is 15 residues long. The CDR3 DNA is TGTGCCAGCAGCTTACTAGCGGGAACGACCGGGGAGCTGTTTTTT. Protein: CASSLLAGTTGELFF. The entire variable domain, with the rest obtained from reference TRBV7-9 and TRBJ2-2, is as follows: DTGVSQNPRHKITKRGQNVTFRCDPISEHNRLYWYRQTLGQGPEFLTYFQNEAQLEKSRLLSDRFSAERPKGSFSTLEIQRTEQGDSAMYLCASSLLAGTTGELFFGEGSRLTVL.

The sample holds one count of this clonotype. This rearrangement joins TRBV28 to TRBJ1-1, with 7 bases lining up with TRBD1. Germline loops: CDR1 MDHEN, CDR2 SYDVKM. Losses at the gene ends were 5 bases for V and 6 bases for J; bases not matched to a gene: 12. The CDR3 length is 15 residues. DNA for the CDR3: TGTGCCAGCAGTGAAAGCGTTGCAGGGGGGCCTGAAGCTTTCTTT. Translated, it gives CASSESVAGGPEAFF.

This clonotype showed up just a few times. V gene TRBV3-1 combines with J gene TRBJ2-5; 9 bases align to TRBD2. Germline V gene sequence: CDR1 LGHDT, CDR2 YNNKEL (reference sequence). The trim removed 1 base at V and 7 bases at J, leaving 7 bases unmatched. This CDR3 comprises 15 residues. The DNA of the CDR3 is TGTGCCAGCAGCCAAGTCTTCGCACTAGCGGGGACCCAGTACTTC. Encoded protein: CASSQVFALAGTQYF.

In its sample, this clonotype was seen a few times. The J gene is TRBJ2-7, the V gene TRBV27, with 9 bases aligning to TRBD1. The CDR3 contains 14 residues. Per germline, CDR1 MNHEY and CDR2 SMNVEV (reference sequence). V shed 6 bases and J 3 bases; nucleotides not matched to a gene: 6. CDR3 sequence reads: CASRRTGEFYEQYF. The CDR3 DNA reads TGTGCCAGCAGACGGACAGGGGAGTTCTACGAGCAGTACTTC.

V usage is TRBV7-9 and J usage is TRBJ1-3, with D perhaps matching TRBD1 (5 bases). V lost 3 bases to trimming and J lost 0 bases, with 9 bases between them. Germline V gene lookup returns CDR1 SEHNR and CDR2 FQNEAQ (reference sequence). The CDR3 runs to 15 residues. This chain's CDR3 is CASSFGGLSGNTIYF. CDR3 DNA: TGTGCCAGCAGCTTTGGGGGACTCTCTGGAAACACCATATATTTT.

The chain links TRBV20-1 to TRBJ1-5, with TRBD1 matching over 11 bases. In germline, CDR1 is DFQATT, CDR2 SNEGSKA (reference sequence). With V trimmed by 2 bases and J by 0 bases, 9 bases remained unmatched. This CDR3 comprises 18 residues. CDR3 sequence reads: CSARSGQGAVNSNQPQHF. Written as DNA, the CDR3 is TGCAGTGCTAGATCCGGACAGGGGGCCGTTAATAGCAATCAGCCCCAGCATTTT.

The chain carries TRBV15 and TRBJ1-1; 7 bases are shared with TRBD1. The CDR3 is 15 residues long. V lost 2 bases, J lost 1 base, and 4 bases stayed unmatched. Germline V gene sequence: CDR1 LNHNV, CDR2 YYDKDF (reference sequence). CDR3 DNA: TGTGCCACCAGCAGATCCGGGACAGCGAACACTGAAGCTTTCTTT. Encoded protein: CATSRSGTANTEAFF.

This clonotype was counted between two and nine times. The chain has TRBV14 and TRBJ2-1; 9 bases map to TRBD2. CDR3 length: 16 amino acids. After removal of 1 base from V and 6 bases from J, the junction contained 7 bases not matched to a gene. The germline V gene encodes CDR1 SGHDN and CDR2 FVKESK. The DNA for the CDR3 is TGTGCCAGCAGCCAAGTCGGCGGGAGGGCTCCCAATGAGCAGTTCTTC. It translates to CASSQVGGRAPNEQFF.

This clonotype was observed a few times. This sequence joins TRBV24-1 and TRBJ2-1; the D is unclear. CDR3 size: 11 residues. Trimming took off 2 bases at V and 8 bases at J, with 3 bases between the two ends. CDR1 and CDR2 from the germline V gene are KGHDR and SFDVKD. As DNA, the CDR3 is TGTGCCACCAGTGATTCGTATGAGCAGTTCTTC. It codes for CATSDSYEQFF.

J is TRBJ1-5 and V is TRBV6-6; 7 nucleotides line up with TRBD1. The CDR3 has 15 residues. The germline gives CDR1 MNHNY, CDR2 SVGAGI (reference sequence). V lost 6 bases to trimming and J lost 7 bases; unmatched junction nucleotides: 12. The CDR3 DNA reads as TGTGCCAGCAGCCCCGGGACAGAGGGCGTGCAGCCCCAGCATTTT. This encodes CASSPGTEGVQPQHF.

This clonotype was counted a few times. V and J are TRBV4-3 and TRBJ2-5, with TRBD2 matching over 7 bases. Germline CDR1 is LGHNA and CDR2 is YSLEER. Trimming removed 10 bases from V and 4 bases from J; junction bases left unmatched: 3. The CDR3 is made up of 11 amino acids. The DNA for the CDR3 is TGCGCCACGGGGGAGGGAGAGACCCAGTACTTC. Translated: CATGEGETQYF.

This clonotype has only a few counts. This chain joins TRBV20-1 and TRBJ2-2; a weak D match, TRBD2 (5 bases). V was clipped by 4 bases and J by 1 base, with 13 bases between them. The CDR3 has 15 residues. Germline CDR1 reads DFQATT; CDR2 reads SNEGSKA (reference sequence). The CDR3 reads CSAIWRSWNTGELFF. The CDR3 DNA reads TGCAGTGCTATATGGAGGAGTTGGAACACCGGGGAGCTGTTTTTT.

The J gene is TRBJ1-2, the V gene TRBV5-6; D unresolved. The CDR3 is 14 amino acids. Germline CDR1 and CDR2: SGHDT and YYEEEE. V lost 7 bases and J 6 bases, leaving 19 bases between the germline ends. CDR3 protein: CASRTFGPSDGYTF. In nucleotides, the CDR3 is TGTGCCAGCCGCACGTTCGGGCCAAGTGATGGCTACACCTTC.

The J gene is TRBJ2-7, the V gene TRBV20-1; the match to TRBD2 covers 10 bases. Looked up from germline, CDR1 is DFQATT and CDR2 is SNEGSKA (reference sequence). The CDR3 spans 17 residues. Trimming removed 6 bases from V and 2 bases from J; junction bases left unmatched: 16. This chain's CDR3 is CSAPGGGGTSGAYEQYF. CDR3 in DNA: TGCAGTGCGCCGGGCGGGGGGGGAACTAGCGGGGCCTACGAGCAGTACTTC.

The chain's CDR3 is CASSPLTASGANVLTF. CDR3 nucleotides: TGTGCCAGCAGCCCATTGACAGCCTCTGGGGCCAACGTCCTGACTTTC. J is TRBJ2-6 and V is TRBV7-7, with D maybe TRBD1 (5 bases). CDR1 SSHAT and CDR2 FNYEAQ come from the germline V gene (reference sequence). This CDR3 is built from 16 residues. Trimming shortened V by 5 bases and J by 0 bases, and 11 bases separated the two germline ends. The full variable domain, rest sourced from reference TRBV7-7 and TRBJ2-6, is GAGVSQSPRYKVTKRGQDVTLRCDPISSHATLYWYQQALGQGPEFLTYFNYEAQPDKSGLPSDRFSAERPEGSISTLTIQRTEQRDSAMYRCASSPLTASGANVLTFGAGSRLTVL.